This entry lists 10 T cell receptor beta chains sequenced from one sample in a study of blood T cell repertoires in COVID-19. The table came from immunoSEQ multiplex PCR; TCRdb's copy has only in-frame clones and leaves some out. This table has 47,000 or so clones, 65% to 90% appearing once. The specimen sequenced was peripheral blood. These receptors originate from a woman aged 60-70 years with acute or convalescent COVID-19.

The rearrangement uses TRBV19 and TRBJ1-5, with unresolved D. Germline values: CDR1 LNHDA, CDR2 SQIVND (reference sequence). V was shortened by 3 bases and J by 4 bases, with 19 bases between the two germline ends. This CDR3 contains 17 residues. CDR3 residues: CASSIDGSPLENQPQHF. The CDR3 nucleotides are TGTGCCAGTAGTATCGATGGGTCCCCTCTAGAAAATCAGCCCCAGCATTTT.

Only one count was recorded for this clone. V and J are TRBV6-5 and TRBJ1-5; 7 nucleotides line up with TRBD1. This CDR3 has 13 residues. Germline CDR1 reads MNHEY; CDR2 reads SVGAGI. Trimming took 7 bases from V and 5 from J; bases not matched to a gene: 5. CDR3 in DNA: TGTGCCAGCATACGGGACAGAGATCAGCCCCAGCATTTT. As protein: CASIRDRDQPQHF.

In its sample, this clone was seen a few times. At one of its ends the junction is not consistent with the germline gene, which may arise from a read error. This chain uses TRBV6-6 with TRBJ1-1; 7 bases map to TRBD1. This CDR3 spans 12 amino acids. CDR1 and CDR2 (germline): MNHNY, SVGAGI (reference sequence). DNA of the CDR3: TGTGCCTGCAGGGGGGGGAACACTGAAGCTTTCTTT. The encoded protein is CACRGGNTEAFF.

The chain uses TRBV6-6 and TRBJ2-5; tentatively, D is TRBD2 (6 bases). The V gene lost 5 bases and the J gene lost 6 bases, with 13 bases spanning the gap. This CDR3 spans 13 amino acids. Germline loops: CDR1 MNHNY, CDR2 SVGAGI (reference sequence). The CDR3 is CASSTGGSKTQYF. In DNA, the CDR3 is TGTGCCAGCAGTACCGGGGGATCAAAGACCCAGTACTTC.

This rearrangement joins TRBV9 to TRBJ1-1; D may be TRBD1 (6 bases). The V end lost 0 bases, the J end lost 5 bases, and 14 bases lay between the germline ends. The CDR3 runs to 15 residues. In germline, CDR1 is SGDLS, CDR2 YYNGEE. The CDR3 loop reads CASSVGETRGTEAFF. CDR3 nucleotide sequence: TGTGCCAGCAGCGTAGGTGAGACAAGGGGGACTGAAGCTTTCTTT. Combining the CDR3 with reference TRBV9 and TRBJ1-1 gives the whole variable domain DSGVTQTPKHLITATGQRVTLRCSPRSGDLSVYWYQQSLDQGLQFLIQYYNGEERAKGNILERFSAQQFPDLHSELNLSSLELGDSALYFCASSVGETRGTEAFFGQGTRLTVV.

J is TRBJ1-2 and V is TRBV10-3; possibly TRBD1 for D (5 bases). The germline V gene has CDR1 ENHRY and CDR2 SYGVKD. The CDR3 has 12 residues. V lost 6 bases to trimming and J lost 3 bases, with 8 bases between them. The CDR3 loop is CAISPGDYGYTF. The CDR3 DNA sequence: TGTGCCATCAGCCCGGGGGACTATGGCTACACCTTC.

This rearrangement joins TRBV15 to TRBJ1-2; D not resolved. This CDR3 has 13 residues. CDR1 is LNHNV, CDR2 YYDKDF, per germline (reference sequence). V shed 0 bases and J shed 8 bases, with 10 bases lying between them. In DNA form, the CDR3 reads TGTGCCACCAGCAGAGATCTCGCGGGGGGCTACACCTTC. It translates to CATSRDLAGGYTF.

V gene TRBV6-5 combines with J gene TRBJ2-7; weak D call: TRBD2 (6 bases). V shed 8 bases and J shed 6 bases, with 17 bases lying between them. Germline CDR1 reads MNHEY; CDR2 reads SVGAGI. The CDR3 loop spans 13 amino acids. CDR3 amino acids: CASHLTSSGEQYF. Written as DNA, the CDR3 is TGTGCCAGCCATTTGACTAGTTCAGGCGAGCAGTACTTC.

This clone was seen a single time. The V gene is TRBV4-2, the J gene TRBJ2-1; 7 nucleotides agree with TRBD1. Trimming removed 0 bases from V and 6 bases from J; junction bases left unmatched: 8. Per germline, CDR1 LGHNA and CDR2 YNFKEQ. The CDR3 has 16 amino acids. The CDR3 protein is CASSQEQTGYSNEQFF. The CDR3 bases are TGTGCCAGCAGCCAAGAGCAGACAGGGTATAGCAATGAGCAGTTCTTC.

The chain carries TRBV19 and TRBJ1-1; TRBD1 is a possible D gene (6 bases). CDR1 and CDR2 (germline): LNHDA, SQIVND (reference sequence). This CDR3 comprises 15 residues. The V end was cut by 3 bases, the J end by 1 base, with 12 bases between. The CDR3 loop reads CASSISGVANTEAFF. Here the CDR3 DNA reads TGTGCCAGTAGTATTTCAGGGGTAGCGAACACTGAAGCTTTCTTT.